This T cell receptor beta chain was captured by sequencing in a study of blood T cell repertoires in COVID-19. Unmatched junction bases numbered 4, after V lost 4 bases and J lost 6 bases. This CDR3 is 14 amino acids long. The germline V gene has CDR1 SGHTA and CDR2 FQGNSA. Libraries were prepared by immunoSEQ multiplex PCR; TCRdb keeps only in-frame clonotypes and omits some of them. The sample comprises 250,000 to 350,000 clones, 80% to 85% of which are singletons, and more than 15% rests with the top ten. J is TRBJ2-7 and V is TRBV7-2, with 12 positions matching TRBD2. The sequenced sample consisted of peripheral blood. This receptor was identified in a person aged 65-85 years with COVID-19, enrolled during active disease. CDR3: CASSSSGRAGEQYF. The DNA for the CDR3 is TGTGCCAGCAGCTCTAGCGGGAGGGCCGGCGAGCAGTACTTC.